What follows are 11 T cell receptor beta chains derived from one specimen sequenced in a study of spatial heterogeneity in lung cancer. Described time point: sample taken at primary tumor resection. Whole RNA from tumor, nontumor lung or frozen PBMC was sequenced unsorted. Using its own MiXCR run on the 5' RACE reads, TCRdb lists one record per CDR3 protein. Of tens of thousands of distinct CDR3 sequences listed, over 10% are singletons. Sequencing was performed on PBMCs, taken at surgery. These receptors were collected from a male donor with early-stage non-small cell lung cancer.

The CDR3 protein is CASSYGGTDYNEQFF. In DNA, the CDR3 is TGTGCCAGCAGTTACGGGGGGACGGATTACAATGAGCAGTTCTTC. V usage is TRBV6-5 and J usage is TRBJ2-1; D is perhaps TRBD2 (6 bases). The CDR3 totals 15 residues. The V and J ends lost 2 bases and 4 bases respectively, with 12 bases between them. Germline V CDR1 and CDR2: MNHEY, SVGAGI.

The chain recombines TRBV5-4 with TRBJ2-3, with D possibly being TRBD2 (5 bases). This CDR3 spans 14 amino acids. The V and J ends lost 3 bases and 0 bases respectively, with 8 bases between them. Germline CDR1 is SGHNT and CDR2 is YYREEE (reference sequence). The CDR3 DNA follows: TGTGCCAGCAGCTACCGGACTAGCACAGATACGCAGTATTTT. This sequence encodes CASSYRTSTDTQYF.

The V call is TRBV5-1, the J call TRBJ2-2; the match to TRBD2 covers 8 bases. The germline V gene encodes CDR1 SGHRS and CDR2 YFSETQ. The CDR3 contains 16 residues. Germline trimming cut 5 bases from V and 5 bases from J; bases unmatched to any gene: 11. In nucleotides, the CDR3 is TGCGCCAGCAGGCCTCCCGGAGCGGGAGATACCGGGGAGCTGTTTTTT. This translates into CASRPPGAGDTGELFF.

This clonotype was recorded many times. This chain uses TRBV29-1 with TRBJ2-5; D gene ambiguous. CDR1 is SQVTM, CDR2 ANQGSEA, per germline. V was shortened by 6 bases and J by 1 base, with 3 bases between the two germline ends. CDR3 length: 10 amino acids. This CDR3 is CSVAQETQYF. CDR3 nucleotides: TGCAGCGTAGCCCAAGAGACCCAGTACTTC.

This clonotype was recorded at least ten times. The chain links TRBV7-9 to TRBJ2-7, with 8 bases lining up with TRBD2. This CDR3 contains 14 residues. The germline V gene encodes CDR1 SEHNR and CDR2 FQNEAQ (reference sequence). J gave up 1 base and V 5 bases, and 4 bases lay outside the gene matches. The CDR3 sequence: CASSQSGGSYEQYF. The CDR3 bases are TGTGCCAGCAGCCAGAGCGGGGGTTCCTACGAGCAGTACTTC.

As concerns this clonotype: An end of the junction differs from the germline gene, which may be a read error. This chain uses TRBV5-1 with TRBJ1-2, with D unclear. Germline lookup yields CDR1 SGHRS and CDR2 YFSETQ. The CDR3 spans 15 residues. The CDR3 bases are TGCGCCAGCAGGTTGGCTCAAGGGCATATCTATGGCTACACCTTC. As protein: CASRLAQGHIYGYTF.

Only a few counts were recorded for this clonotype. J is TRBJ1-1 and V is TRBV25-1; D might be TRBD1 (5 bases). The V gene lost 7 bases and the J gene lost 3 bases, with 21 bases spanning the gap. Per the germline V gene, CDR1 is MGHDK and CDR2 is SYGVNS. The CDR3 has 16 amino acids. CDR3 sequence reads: CASTLSVRGRDTEAFF. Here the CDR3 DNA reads TGTGCCAGCACCCTAAGCGTTAGGGGAAGGGACACTGAAGCTTTCTTT.

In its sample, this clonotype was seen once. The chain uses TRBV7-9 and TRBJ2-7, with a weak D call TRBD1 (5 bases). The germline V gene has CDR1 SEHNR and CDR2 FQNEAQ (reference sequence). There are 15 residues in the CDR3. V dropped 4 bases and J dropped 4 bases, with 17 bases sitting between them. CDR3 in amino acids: CASSSDLRANYEQYF. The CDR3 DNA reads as TGTGCCAGCAGCTCGGATCTCAGGGCTAATTACGAGCAGTACTTC.

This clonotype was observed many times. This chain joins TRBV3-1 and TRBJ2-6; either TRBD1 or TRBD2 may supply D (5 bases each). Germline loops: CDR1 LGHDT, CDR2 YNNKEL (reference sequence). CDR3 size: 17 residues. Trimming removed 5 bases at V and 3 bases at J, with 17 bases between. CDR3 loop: CASSSRDGADGANVLTF. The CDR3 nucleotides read TGTGCCAGCAGCTCCCGGGACGGTGCAGATGGGGCCAACGTCCTGACTTTC.

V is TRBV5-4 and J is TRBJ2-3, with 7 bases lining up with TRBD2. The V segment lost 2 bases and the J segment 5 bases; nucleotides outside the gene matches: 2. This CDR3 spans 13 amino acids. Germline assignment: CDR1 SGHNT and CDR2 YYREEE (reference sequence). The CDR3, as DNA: TGTGCCAGCAGCTTAGTAGCGGGAGATACGCAGTATTTT. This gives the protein CASSLVAGDTQYF.

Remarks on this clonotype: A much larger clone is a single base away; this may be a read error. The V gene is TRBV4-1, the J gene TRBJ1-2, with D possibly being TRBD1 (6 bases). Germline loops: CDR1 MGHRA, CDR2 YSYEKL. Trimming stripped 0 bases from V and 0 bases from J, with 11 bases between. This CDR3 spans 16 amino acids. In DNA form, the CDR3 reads TGCGCCAGCAGCCAAGAACCACAGGGCTCTAACTATGGCTACACCTTC. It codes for CASSQEPQGSNYGYTF.